What follows is one T cell receptor (beta chain) and its context. The sample comes from a study of blood T cell repertoires in COVID-19. Study background: Some COVID-19 samples were acute and others convalescent; all came from the United States, Italy and Spain. PBMCs, B-cell-depleted T cells, or T cells were the source of the cDNA or gDNA that made up the material.

Deletions cut 10 bases from V and 3 bases from J, with 15 bases between. The CDR3 consists of 13 residues. Germline V gene lookup returns CDR1 KGHSH and CDR2 LQKENI. Under the authors' procedure: Counts of nucleated cells, estimated from reference gene primer amplification, were obtained. Profiled with immunoSEQ multiplex PCR; TCRdb holds only in-frame clones, not every one. The V and J calls and clone size come from that table; D and trimming were worked out from the DNA. The table has under 95,000 clones, about nine tenths seen once; the top ten hold 4.5% to 5%. The receptor's source is a woman over 75 with acute or convalescent COVID-19. The V and J genes are TRBV18 and TRBJ1-1, with D possibly matching TRBD1 (5 bases). The sample taken for sequencing was peripheral blood. CDR3 in amino acids: CATRSTGDTEAFF. As DNA, the CDR3 is TGTGCCACCCGGTCCACGGGGGACACTGAAGCTTTCTTT.